The 15 T cell receptor beta chains presented below share a single source sample, sequenced in a study of cytomegalovirus exposure and HLA in healthy donors. Primers: 60 Vbeta forward and 13 Jbeta reverse. The repertoire was sequenced with immunoSEQ multiplex PCR; TCRdb's copy has only in-frame clones and lacks some. The repertoire consists of over 110,000 clones, with 65% to 85% occurring once and the leading ten covering around 2.5%. Specimen: PBMCs. All receptors derive from a male donor in good health and CMV-seronegative.

This CDR3 reads CAWSVNTGEKLFF. The CDR3 DNA follows: TGTGCCTGGAGTGTAAATACGGGGGAAAAACTGTTTTTT. This chain connects TRBV30 to TRBJ1-4; D is ambiguous. Germline V gene lookup returns CDR1 GTSNPN and CDR2 SVGIG (reference sequence). The CDR3 length is 13 residues. Deletions cut 0 bases from V and 8 bases from J, with 10 bases between.

This clone was seen a handful of times. The chain couples TRBV27 to TRBJ2-7; weak D call: TRBD2 (6 bases). The CDR3 spans 14 residues. CDR1 is MNHEY and CDR2 is SMNVEV in the germline V gene (reference sequence). Trimming took 2 bases from V and 6 from J, leaving 14 bases between them. For the CDR3, the DNA is TGTGCCAGCAGTTTAGGTCTTTCCGGGAGCGAGCAGTACTTC. It encodes CASSLGLSGSEQYF.

V and J are TRBV19 and TRBJ1-5, with D hard to call. The CDR3 contains 15 residues. The V end lost 7 bases, the J end lost 0 bases, and 13 bases lay between the germline ends. Germline CDR1 LNHDA, CDR2 SQIVND (reference sequence). CDR3 protein: CASTPGSYSNQPQHF. The DNA for the CDR3 is TGTGCCAGTACCCCCGGGAGTTATAGCAATCAGCCCCAGCATTTT.

The CDR3 sequence is CAIRATTYEQYF. The CDR3 nucleotides read TGTGCCATCAGAGCGACTACCTACGAGCAGTACTTC. The chain links TRBV10-3 to TRBJ2-7, with a possible D match to TRBD2 (5 bases). The CDR3 runs 12 residues. CDR1 is ENHRY and CDR2 is SYGVKD in the germline V gene. The ends were cut back, 6 bases at V and 2 bases at J, with 8 bases in the middle.

V and J are TRBV15 and TRBJ2-7; no clear D gene. The CDR3 runs to 13 residues. Germline V gives CDR1 LNHNV, CDR2 YYDKDF (reference sequence). Trimming removed 1 base at V and 3 bases at J, with 7 bases between. In DNA form, the CDR3 reads TGTGCCACCAGCAGAGTAGGAGTCTACGAGCAGTACTTC. This encodes CATSRVGVYEQYF.

The chain has TRBV7-2 and TRBJ2-7; maybe TRBD2 (6 bases). CDR3 length equals 14 residues. Germline-derived CDR1 and CDR2 are SGHTA and FQGNSA. The V and J ends lost 1 base and 6 bases respectively, with 13 bases between them. CDR3 loop: CASSLDGGTREQYF. The CDR3 DNA reads as TGTGCCAGCAGCTTAGATGGGGGGACCCGCGAGCAGTACTTC.

V gene TRBV29-1 combines with J gene TRBJ2-1, with no clear D. The CDR3 is 13 amino acids. Trimming stripped 3 bases from V and 5 bases from J, with 11 bases between. CDR1 is SQVTM, CDR2 ANQGSEA, per germline. CDR3 sequence (DNA): TGCAGCGTTGACCAACAGAATAACAATGAGCAGTTCTTC. It specifies CSVDQQNNNEQFF.

V is TRBV4-2 and J is TRBJ2-2, with a weak D call TRBD1 (6 bases). Trimming shortened V by 1 base and J by 4 bases, and 7 bases separated the two germline ends. CDR1 LGHNA and CDR2 YNFKEQ come from the germline V gene. This CDR3 spans 14 amino acids. The DNA for the CDR3 is TGTGCCAGCAGCCAAGGACAGGCCACCGGGGAGCTGTTTTTT. It specifies CASSQGQATGELFF.

This clone was observed a few times. The chain carries TRBV25-1 and TRBJ2-3, with D unresolved. CDR1 is MGHDK, CDR2 SYGVNS, per germline. V was cut by 4 bases and J by 4 bases, with 6 bases left in between. CDR3 size: 12 residues. The CDR3 protein is CASSVTSDTQYF. Written as DNA, the CDR3 is TGTGCCAGCAGTGTAACTTCAGATACGCAGTATTTT.

This sequence joins TRBV6-6 and TRBJ2-5, with 7 positions matching TRBD1. The better agreement between TRBJ2-7 and the DNA end casts doubt on the J call. The germline V gene encodes CDR1 MNHNY and CDR2 SVGAGI (reference sequence). The CDR3 contains 14 residues. CDR3 amino acids: CASSLQGLGSEQYF. CDR3 coding DNA: TGTGCCAGCAGCCTACAGGGGCTGGGGTCCGAGCAGTACTTC.

This clone was counted once. The genes are TRBV7-9 and TRBJ2-1; TRBD2 might be the D (6 bases). Per the germline V gene, CDR1 is SEHNR and CDR2 is FQNEAQ (reference sequence). V gave up 0 bases and J gave up 3 bases, with 9 bases separating them. CDR3 size: 15 residues. The CDR3 loop reads CASSLAGGNYNEQFF. The CDR3 DNA follows: TGTGCCAGCAGCTTAGCGGGAGGAAACTACAATGAGCAGTTCTTC.

The V call is TRBV5-1, the J call TRBJ2-5; 11 bases fit TRBD1. J lost 3 bases, V lost 3 bases, and 1 base had no gene match. Per germline, CDR1 SGHRS and CDR2 YFSETQ. The length of the CDR3 is 14 residues. The CDR3 DNA is TGCGCCAGCAGCTCGGGACAGGGGGAAGAGACCCAGTACTTC. This encodes CASSSGQGEETQYF.

The chain couples TRBV5-1 to TRBJ1-1, with TRBD1 as a possible D gene (5 bases). CDR3 size: 14 residues. Per germline, CDR1 SGHRS and CDR2 YFSETQ. The germline V and J ends were trimmed by 0 bases and 1 base, with 7 bases remaining between them. The CDR3 region has the DNA TGCGCCAGCAGCTTGGATGGGGCGAACACTGAAGCTTTCTTT. This sequence encodes CASSLDGANTEAFF.

The CDR3 nucleotides are TGTGCCAGCAGCTTAGGTGGCGGGAGGTACTACGAGCAGTACTTC. As protein: CASSLGGGRYYEQYF. The chain links TRBV7-6 to TRBJ2-7, with 8 bases lining up with TRBD2. This CDR3 has 15 residues. V lost 1 base to trimming and J lost 3 bases; unmatched junction nucleotides: 5. Germline loops: CDR1 SGHVS, CDR2 FNYEAQ.

The chain recombines TRBV7-9 with TRBJ1-1; 8 bases fit TRBD1. This CDR3 has 16 residues. Unmatched junction bases numbered 14, after V lost 5 bases and J lost 6 bases. CDR1 SEHNR and CDR2 FQNEAQ come from the germline V gene (reference sequence). The CDR3 is CASSPGGTGGISEAFF. Here the CDR3 DNA reads TGTGCCAGCAGCCCCGGAGGGACAGGAGGGATCTCTGAAGCTTTCTTT.